The clone carrying this TCR beta chain was seen more than once but under ten times. These data come from a study of blood T cell repertoires in COVID-19. Study as a whole: From T cells, B-cell-depleted T cells, or PBMCs came the material, which was cDNA or gDNA.

Germline V lookup: CDR1 SGHVS, CDR2 FQNEAQ. The CDR3 totals 14 residues. The V gene lost 5 bases and the J gene lost 0 bases, with 8 bases spanning the gap. The method was immunoSEQ multiplex PCR; TCRdb's version includes in-frame clones alone and lacks a portion of them. The sample has under 200,000 clones, over 70% seen once; the top ten hold 2.5% to 3%. The rearrangement links TRBV7-8 to TRBJ2-1, with unresolved D. The sample consisted of peripheral blood. This receptor was identified in a man between 65 and 80 years old with acute or convalescent COVID-19. CDR3 DNA sequence: TGTGCCAGCAGCCTCGCCAGCTCCTACAATGAGCAGTTCTTC. Encoded protein: CASSLASSYNEQFF.